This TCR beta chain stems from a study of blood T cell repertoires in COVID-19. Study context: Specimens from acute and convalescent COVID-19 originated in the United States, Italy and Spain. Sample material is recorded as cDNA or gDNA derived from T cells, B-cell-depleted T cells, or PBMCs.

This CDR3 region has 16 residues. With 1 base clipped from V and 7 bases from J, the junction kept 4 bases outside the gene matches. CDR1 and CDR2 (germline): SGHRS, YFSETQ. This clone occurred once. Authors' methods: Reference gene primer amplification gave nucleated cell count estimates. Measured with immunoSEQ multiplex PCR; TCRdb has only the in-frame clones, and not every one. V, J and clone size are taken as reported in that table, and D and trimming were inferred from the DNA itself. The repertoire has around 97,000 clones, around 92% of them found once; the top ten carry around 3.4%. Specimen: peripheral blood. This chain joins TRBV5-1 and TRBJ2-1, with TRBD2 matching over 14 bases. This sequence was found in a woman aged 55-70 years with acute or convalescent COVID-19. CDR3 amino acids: CASSLSRTSGRNEQFF. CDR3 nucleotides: TGCGCCAGCAGCTTGTCTCGGACTAGCGGGAGGAATGAGCAGTTCTTC.